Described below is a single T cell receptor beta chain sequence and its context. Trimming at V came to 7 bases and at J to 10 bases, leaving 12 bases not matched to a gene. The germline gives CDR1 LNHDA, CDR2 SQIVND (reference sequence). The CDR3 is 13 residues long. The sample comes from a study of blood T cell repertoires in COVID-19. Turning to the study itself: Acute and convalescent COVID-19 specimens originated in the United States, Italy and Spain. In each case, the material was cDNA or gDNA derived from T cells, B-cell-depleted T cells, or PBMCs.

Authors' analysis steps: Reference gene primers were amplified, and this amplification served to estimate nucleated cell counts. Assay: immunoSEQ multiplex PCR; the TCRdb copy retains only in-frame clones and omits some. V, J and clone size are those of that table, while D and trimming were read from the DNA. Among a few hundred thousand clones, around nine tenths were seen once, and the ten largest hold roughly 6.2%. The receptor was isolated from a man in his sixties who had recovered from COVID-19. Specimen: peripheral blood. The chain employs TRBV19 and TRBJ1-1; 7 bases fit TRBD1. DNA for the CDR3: TGTGCCAGTACTGATGGGACAGACACTAGAGCTTTCTTT. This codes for CASTDGTDTRAFF.